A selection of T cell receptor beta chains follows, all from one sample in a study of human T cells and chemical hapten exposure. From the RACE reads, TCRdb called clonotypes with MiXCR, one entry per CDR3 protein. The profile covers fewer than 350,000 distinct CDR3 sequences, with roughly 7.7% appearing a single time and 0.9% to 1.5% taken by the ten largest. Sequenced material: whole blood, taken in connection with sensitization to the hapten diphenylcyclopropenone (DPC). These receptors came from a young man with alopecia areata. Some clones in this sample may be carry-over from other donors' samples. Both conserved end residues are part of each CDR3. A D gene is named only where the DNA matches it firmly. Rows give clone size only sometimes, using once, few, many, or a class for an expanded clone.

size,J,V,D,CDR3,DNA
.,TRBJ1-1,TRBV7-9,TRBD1,CASSLAWTGADEAFF,TGTGCCAGCAGCTTAGCGTGGACAGGGGCCGATGAAGCTTTCTTT
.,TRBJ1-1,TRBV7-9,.,CASSLVLGQGRAFF,TGTGCCAGCAGCTTAGTTTTGGGGCAGGGAAGAGCTTTCTTT
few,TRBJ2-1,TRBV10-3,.,CAISDWRYNEQFF,TGTGCCATCAGTGACTGGCGGTACAATGAGCAGTTCTTC
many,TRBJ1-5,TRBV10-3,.,CAISEGLWRPQHF,TGTGCCATCAGTGAGGGTTTATGGAGGCCCCAGCATTTT
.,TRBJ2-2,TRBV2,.,CASRGTTPNTGELFF,TGTGCCAGCAGGGGGACCACACCGAACACCGGGGAGCTGTTTTTT
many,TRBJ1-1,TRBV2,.,CAISLRVGNTEAFF,TGTGCCATTTCTCTCAGGGTGGGGAACACTGAAGCTTTCTTT
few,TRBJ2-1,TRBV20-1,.,CSARDWAGSDEQFF,TGCAGTGCTAGAGATTGGGCCGGCTCCGATGAGCAGTTCTTC
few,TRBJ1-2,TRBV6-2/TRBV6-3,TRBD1,CASSYFDRGYGYTF,TGTGCCAGCAGTTACTTCGACAGGGGCTATGGCTACACCTTC
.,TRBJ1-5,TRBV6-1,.,CASSERTSLSNQPQHF,TGTGCCAGCAGTGAAAGAACCTCACTGAGCAATCAGCCCCAGCATTTT
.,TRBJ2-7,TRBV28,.,CASSIPSYEQYF,TGTGCCAGCTCAATCCCCTCCTACGAGCAGTACTTC
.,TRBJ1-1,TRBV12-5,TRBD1,CASGLGQGGRTEAFF,TGTGCTAGTGGTTTGGGACAGGGGGGAAGGACTGAAGCTTTCTTT
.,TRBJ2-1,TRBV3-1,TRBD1,CASSPFGDREGNEQFF,TGTGCCAGCAGCCCTTTTGGGGACAGGGAGGGAAATGAGCAGTTCTTC
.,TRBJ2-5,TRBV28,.,CASNPPGAQTQETQYF,TGTGCCAGCAACCCCCCGGGGGCCCAAACCCAAGAGACCCAGTACTTC
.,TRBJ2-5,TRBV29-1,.,CSVGRGGQETQYF,TGCAGCGTTGGCAGGGGGGGCCAAGAGACCCAGTACTTC
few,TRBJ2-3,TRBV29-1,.,CSVEGRADTQYF,TGCAGCGTTGAAGGGCGAGCAGATACGCAGTATTTT
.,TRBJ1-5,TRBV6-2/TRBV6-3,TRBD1,CASGFQGAYQPQHF,TGTGCCAGCGGATTTCAGGGGGCCTATCAGCCCCAGCATTTT
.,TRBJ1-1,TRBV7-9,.,CASSLRRGHNTEAFF,TGTGCCAGCAGCTTGAGACGAGGGCATAACACTGAAGCTTTCTTT
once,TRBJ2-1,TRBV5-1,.,CASSYTGTLPGEQFF,TGCGCCAGCAGCTACACCGGGACACTCCCCGGTGAGCAGTTCTTC
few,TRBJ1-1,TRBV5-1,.,CASSLERWNTEAFF,TGCGCCAGCAGCTTGGAACGGTGGAACACTGAAGCTTTCTTT
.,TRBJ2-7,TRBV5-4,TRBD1,CASSLLGQGIRDEQYF,TGTGCCAGCAGCTTATTAGGACAGGGAATAAGGGACGAGCAGTACTTC
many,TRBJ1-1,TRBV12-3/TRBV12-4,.,CASTFGLQGGGSAEAFF,TGTGCCAGCACCTTCGGACTACAGGGAGGGGGAAGCGCTGAAGCTTTCTTT
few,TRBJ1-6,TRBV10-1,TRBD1,CASRSGTANSPLHF,TGCGCCAGCCGATCCGGGACAGCTAATTCACCCCTCCACTTT
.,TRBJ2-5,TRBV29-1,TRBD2,CSVVWEGGIQETQYF,TGCAGCGTTGTATGGGAGGGAGGGATCCAAGAGACCCAGTACTTC
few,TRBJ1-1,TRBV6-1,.,CASSGPTVGFRGEAFF,TGTGCCAGCAGTGGCCCCACAGTTGGGTTTCGCGGTGAAGCTTTCTTT
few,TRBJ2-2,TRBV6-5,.,CASSIWGAYTGELFF,TGTGCCAGCAGTATATGGGGGGCGTACACCGGGGAGCTGTTTTTT
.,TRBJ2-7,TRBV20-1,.,CSAPDLTRTYEQYF,TGCAGTGCTCCTGACCTTACCAGAACCTACGAGCAGTACTTC
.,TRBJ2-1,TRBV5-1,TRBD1,CASSLTWTGTTGNEQFF,TGCGCCAGCAGCTTGACCTGGACAGGGACCACTGGAAATGAGCAGTTCTTC
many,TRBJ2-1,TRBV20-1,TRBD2,CSARDLAVSSYNEQFF,TGCAGTGCTAGGGATCTAGCGGTGAGCTCCTACAATGAGCAGTTCTTC
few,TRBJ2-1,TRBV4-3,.,CASSLSFSYNEQFF,TGCGCCAGCAGCCTTTCTTTCTCCTACAATGAGCAGTTCTTC
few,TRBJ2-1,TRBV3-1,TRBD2,CASSQPGTSGGPEQFF,TGTGCCAGCAGCCAACCGGGGACTAGCGGGGGGCCAGAGCAGTTCTTC
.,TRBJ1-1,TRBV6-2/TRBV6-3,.,CASSSEAGNTEAFF,TGTGCCAGCAGTTCCGAAGCAGGAAACACTGAAGCTTTCTTT
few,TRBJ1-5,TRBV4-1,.,CASSQGTPENQPQHF,TGCGCCAGCAGCCAAGGAACTCCCGAGAATCAGCCCCAGCATTTT
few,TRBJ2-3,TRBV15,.,CATMGTDTQYF,TGTGCCACCATGGGTACAGATACGCAGTATTTT
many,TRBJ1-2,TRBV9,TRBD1,CASSEGDRPRGYTF,TGTGCCAGCAGCGAGGGGGACAGGCCGCGAGGCTACACCTTC
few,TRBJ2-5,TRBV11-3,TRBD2,CASSHGGRQETQYF,TGTGCCAGCAGCCACGGGGGGAGACAAGAGACCCAGTACTTC
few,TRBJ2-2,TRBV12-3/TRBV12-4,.,CASSPYNPALTGELFF,TGTGCCAGCAGCCCCTACAATCCGGCCTTAACCGGGGAGCTGTTTTTT